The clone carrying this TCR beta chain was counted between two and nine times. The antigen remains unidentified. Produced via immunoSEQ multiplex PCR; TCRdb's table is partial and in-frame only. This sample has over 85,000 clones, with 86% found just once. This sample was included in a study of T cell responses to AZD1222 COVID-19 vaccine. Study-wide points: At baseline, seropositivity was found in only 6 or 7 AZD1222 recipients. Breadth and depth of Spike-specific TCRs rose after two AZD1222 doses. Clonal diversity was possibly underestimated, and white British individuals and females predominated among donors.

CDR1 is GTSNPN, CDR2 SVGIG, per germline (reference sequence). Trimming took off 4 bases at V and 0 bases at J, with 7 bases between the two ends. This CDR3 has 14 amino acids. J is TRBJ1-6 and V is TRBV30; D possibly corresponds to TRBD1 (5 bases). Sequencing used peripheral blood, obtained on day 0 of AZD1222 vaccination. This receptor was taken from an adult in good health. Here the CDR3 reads CAWMRGSYNSPLHF. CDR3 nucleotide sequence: TGTGCCTGGATGAGGGGCTCCTATAATTCACCCCTCCACTTT.